This note documents a single T cell receptor beta chain sequence. No antigen is known for it. This sample was included in a study of T cell repertoires in cytomegalovirus infection. Study-wide background: Evidence of both CMV infection and a matching HLA type came from public TCR beta signatures. The study, taken as a whole, reports: Dominant in the ex vivo response were TCR beta clonotypes restricted by HLA-C and specific for CMV. Cumulative frequency (of public TCR beta family members) identified carriers of CMV plus the relevant HLA.

TCRdb re-called the reads with MiXCR, one entry per CDR3 protein. This table has roughly 80,000 distinct CDR3 sequences, 24% appearing once. Germline loops: CDR1 SGDLS, CDR2 YYNGEE. This CDR3 has 15 residues. J was trimmed by 9 bases and V by 3 bases; bases with no gene match: 5. This receptor was identified in a human donor in good health (CMV status not recorded). Some clones in this sample may be carry-over from other donors' samples. The chain joins TRBV9 to TRBJ2-1, with 14 bases lining up with TRBD2. The sample was CD8+ T cells from cultured PBMCs, taken from culture after CMV antigen stimulation. The CDR3 sequence: CASSAGTSGSSEQFF. The CDR3 DNA is TGTGCCAGCAGCGCCGGGACTAGCGGGAGTTCTGAGCAGTTCTTC.